This TCR beta chain was identified during a study of CD8 T cells in Susac syndrome. TCR beta sequencing covered blood CD8+ and CD4+ T cells. Negative isolation yielded CD4+ and CD8+ T cells, and FACS enriched TEMRA cells. Looked up from germline, CDR1 is SQVTM and CDR2 is ANQGSEA. The CDR3 runs to 12 residues. The V segment lost 7 bases and the J segment 4 bases; nucleotides outside the gene matches: 6. This clonotype has a handful of counts. A quantity of about 0.45 to 1 ug RNA underwent reverse transcription using random hexamers. TCRdb re-called the immunoSEQ multiplex PCR reads with MiXCR, one entry per CDR3 protein. Here the sample spans some 300,000 distinct CDR3 sequences, roughly 85% being singletons.

The TCR originated in a human donor with multiple sclerosis. Sequencing was carried out using CD8+ T cells from PBMCs. V is TRBV29-1 and J is TRBJ1-2, with 7 bases lining up with TRBD1. The CDR3 reads CSGQGKGYGYTF. DNA for the CDR3: TGCAGCGGACAGGGAAAGGGCTATGGCTACACCTTC.